This is a list of T cell receptor beta chains from one sample in a study of vaccination and CD4 T cells after COVID-19. MiXCR was run by TCRdb on the PCR reads, yielding one entry per CDR3 protein. Among some 29,000 distinct CDR3 sequences, under 60% were seen once, and the ten largest hold roughly 5%. The sample here was CD4+ T cells from blood, taken about 7 months after SARS-CoV-2 vaccination. The receptors derive from a human donor who had recovered from COVID-19. The CDR3 runs from the conserved cysteine through the conserved F or W. A D gene is named only where the DNA matches it firmly. Clone size is shown for a subset of rows, as once, few, many or a class of expanded clone.

j_gene	d_gene	v_gene	abundance	CDR3nt	CDR3aa
TRBJ1-1	-	TRBV15	-	TGTGCCACCAGGTCACTTCTTGGCAGCCCTGAAGCTTTCTTT	CATRSLLGSPEAFF
TRBJ2-7	-	TRBV28	-	TGTGCCAGCAGTTTGGCCTGGAACCACGAGCAGTACTTC	CASSLAWNHEQYF
TRBJ1-5	-	TRBV29-1	-	TGCAGCGTTGACAGGCAGGGCGTCGGTCAGCCCCAGCATTTT	CSVDRQGVGQPQHF
TRBJ2-7	-	TRBV6-1	-	TGTGCCAGCAGTGCCTTCCCGGAAGCACGCGAGCAGTACTTC	CASSAFPEAREQYF
TRBJ2-5	-	TRBV25-1	-	TGTGCCAGCAGTGAATATGGCGGGATATGGACCCAGTACTTC	CASSEYGGIWTQYF
TRBJ2-5	TRBD2	TRBV4-2	-	TGTGCCAGCAGCCAACTAGCGGGGGACCAAGAGACCCAGTACTTC	CASSQLAGDQETQYF
TRBJ1-6	TRBD1	TRBV20-1	few	TGCAGTGCTCCACTACAGGGGTTGAATTCACCCCTCCACTTT	CSAPLQGLNSPLHF
TRBJ1-2	-	TRBV6-5	-	TGTGCCAGCAGTTACCGGGTAGATGGCTACACCTTC	CASSYRVDGYTF
TRBJ1-2	-	TRBV20-1	-	TGCAGTGCCCCGGGGGTAGACAACTATGGCTACACCTTC	CSAPGVDNYGYTF
TRBJ2-7	TRBD2	TRBV20-1	few	TGCAGTGCTAGAGTCCTAGCGGGAGGCTTCTCCTACGAGCAGTACTTC	CSARVLAGGFSYEQYF
TRBJ2-7	TRBD1	TRBV6-1	once	TGTGCCAGCACTTCCCGGACAGGCGACTACGAGCAGTACTTC	CASTSRTGDYEQYF
TRBJ1-5	TRBD1	TRBV28	few	TGTGCCAGCAGAACACAGGGGGCGCGGGATCAGCCCCAGCATTTT	CASRTQGARDQPQHF
TRBJ1-6	-	TRBV11-2	-	TGTGCCAGCAGCTTAGATGGACATTCCGGTTCACCCCTCCACTTT	CASSLDGHSGSPLHF
TRBJ2-3	-	TRBV24-1	-	TGTGCCACCAGTGACTACTATACAGGTACTAGCACAGATACGCAGTATTTT	CATSDYYTGTSTDTQYF
TRBJ2-5	TRBD1	TRBV7-9	few	TGTGCCAGCAGCTCGGGACAGGGTGAGGGAGAGACCCAGTACTTC	CASSSGQGEGETQYF
TRBJ1-5	-	TRBV28	-	TGTGCCAGCAGTTTATCCCAAGATTGGCTCCAGCATTTT	CASSLSQDWLQHF
TRBJ1-3	TRBD1	TRBV10-3	-	TGTGCCACCTCGACAGGGCAGCGAAACACCATATATTTT	CATSTGQRNTIYF
TRBJ2-3	-	TRBV19	-	TGTGCCAGTAGCCTATCCGGGCCCGGGAAGGGCACAGATACGCAGTATTTT	CASSLSGPGKGTDTQYF
TRBJ2-7	TRBD1	TRBV2	once	TGTGCCAGCAGCCCCGGACAGGGACGCTACGAGCAGTACTTC	CASSPGQGRYEQYF
TRBJ2-7	-	TRBV20-1	few	TGCAGTGCTACTTTACAGTCCTACGAGCAGTACTTC	CSATLQSYEQYF
TRBJ2-7	-	TRBV6-1	few	TGTGCCAGCGGGCCTTCGGGCTACGAGCAGTACTTC	CASGPSGYEQYF
TRBJ2-1	-	TRBV7-9	-	TGTGCCAGCAGCTTACGGGGGATAGACAGGCTGGGGGATGAGCAGTTCTTC	CASSLRGIDRLGDEQFF
TRBJ1-2	-	TRBV2	-	TGTGCCAGCAGAAGTCCTGGGGTCAGGGGCGAAAGCTATGGCTACACCTTC	CASRSPGVRGESYGYTF
TRBJ2-1	TRBD2	TRBV6-1	-	TGTGCCAGCAGTGGGACTAGCGCAGGAAATGAGCAGTTCTTC	CASSGTSAGNEQFF
TRBJ2-7	-	TRBV7-8	-	TGTGCCAGCAGCCTTATCCACTACGAGCAGTACTTC	CASSLIHYEQYF
TRBJ1-1	-	TRBV28	-	TGTGCCAGCAGGGGAGCAGTGAACACTGAAGCTTTCTTT	CASRGAVNTEAFF
TRBJ1-2	-	TRBV6-1	-	TGTGCCAGCAGTCCCCCAGGGGTACCCTCGATGGGCTACACCTTC	CASSPPGVPSMGYTF
TRBJ2-7	-	TRBV27	few	TGTGCCAGCAGTTTAACCGCTACCTACGAGCAGTACTTC	CASSLTATYEQYF
TRBJ2-2	TRBD2	TRBV20-1	-	TGCAGTGCTACTGGGACTAGCGGGAAGTATTACACCGGGGAGCTGTTTTTT	CSATGTSGKYYTGELFF
TRBJ2-7	TRBD1	TRBV2	-	TGTGCCAGCAGCAGGACAGGGTTGTACGAGCAGTACTTC	CASSRTGLYEQYF
TRBJ2-7	-	TRBV7-9	-	TGTGCCAGCATGATGTGGGAGGCCACCTACGAGCAGTACTTC	CASMMWEATYEQYF
TRBJ2-5	TRBD1	TRBV6-1	-	TGTGCCAGCAGGGGACAGGGGGGACAAGAGACCCAGTACTTC	CASRGQGGQETQYF
TRBJ1-1	-	TRBV19	few	TGTGCCAGTAGTATTGAGAGGGGGACGGCGAAGGCTGAAGCTTTCTTT	CASSIERGTAKAEAFF
TRBJ2-2	TRBD2	TRBV19	-	TGTGCCAGTAGTACTGGGGAGGGCGGTTGGACCGGGGAGCTGTTTTTT	CASSTGEGGWTGELFF
TRBJ1-5	-	TRBV6-4	-	TGTGCCAGCAGTGACTCAGGGCACTGCAATCAGCCCCAGCATTTT	CASSDSGHCNQPQHF
TRBJ2-7	TRBD1	TRBV6-5	few	TGTGCCAGCAGTTTCGGACAGGGTGGCTACGAGCAGTACTTC	CASSFGQGGYEQYF
TRBJ1-2	-	TRBV7-2	-	TGTGCCAGCAGCCGAACAGGGACCTTTTATGGCTACACCTTC	CASSRTGTFYGYTF
TRBJ1-1	-	TRBV28	-	TGTGCCAGCAGCTGGCAGTATAACACTGAAGCTTTCTTT	CASSWQYNTEAFF
TRBJ2-7	TRBD2	TRBV6-1	few	TGTGCCAGCAGTGGACGGACTAGCGGGAGAATATACGAGCAGTACTTC	CASSGRTSGRIYEQYF
TRBJ2-1	-	TRBV20-1	few	TGCAGTGCTATAGACACTACTAATGAGCAGTTCTTC	CSAIDTTNEQFF
TRBJ1-2	-	TRBV7-9	-	TGTGCCAGCAGCCCTAGATCAGGGAGGAATGGCTACACCTTC	CASSPRSGRNGYTF
TRBJ2-6	-	TRBV19	-	TGTGCCACCCGTGACTCTGGGGCCAACGTCCTGACTTTC	CATRDSGANVLTF
TRBJ2-6	-	TRBV27	-	TGTGCCAGCAGTTTAGAGACTAGGAGCTCTGGGGCCAACGTCCTGACTTTC	CASSLETRSSGANVLTF
TRBJ2-4	-	TRBV10-1	-	TGCGCCAGCAGTGAGGGACCTGGGGCCAAAAACATTCAGTACTTC	CASSEGPGAKNIQYF
TRBJ2-1	-	TRBV7-2	-	TGTGCCAGCAGCCCCTATCCGGGAACCTACAATGAGCAGTTCTTC	CASSPYPGTYNEQFF
TRBJ2-3	-	TRBV29-1	-	TGCAGCGTTGAAGTTCGGGATAGGGGGGCAGATACGCAGTATTTT	CSVEVRDRGADTQYF
TRBJ2-7	-	TRBV2	-	TGTGCCAGCAGTGGGTTGGAGGGGTCCGCCTACGAGCAGTACTTC	CASSGLEGSAYEQYF
TRBJ1-5	-	TRBV6-1	-	TGTGCCAGCAGTCGACAGGGCAATCAGCCCCAGCATTTT	CASSRQGNQPQHF